These 18 T cell receptor beta chains originate from one sample sequenced in a study of CD8+CD57+ T cells in acquired aplastic anemia. Genomic DNA was employed as the template in profiling TCR beta VDJ and CDR3. Via MiXCR, TCRdb re-called the reads, giving one row per CDR3 protein. Of around 200,000 distinct CDR3 sequences listed, roughly 50% are singletons. Patients who underwent sequencing had shown CD8+CD57+ cell expansion by flow cytometry. Sequencing was performed on sorted CD4+, CD8+, or CD8+CD57+ T cells (not recorded which) from PBMCs. These receptor sequences come from a human donor with aplastic anemia.

The sample holds many counts of this clonotype. The chain employs TRBV20-1 and TRBJ1-5; no definite D call. The ends were cut back, 3 bases at V and 5 bases at J, with 5 bases in the middle. This CDR3 is 11 amino acids long. Per the germline V gene, CDR1 is DFQATT and CDR2 is SNEGSKA (reference sequence). CDR3 bases: TGCAGTGCTAGTAGGGATCAGCCCCAGCATTTT. Amino acid sequence: CSASRDQPQHF.

This clonotype occurred many times. The chain recombines TRBV2 with TRBJ2-7, with TRBD2 identical over 8 bases. CDR1 SNHLY and CDR2 FYNNEI come from the germline V gene. The junction had 6 bases not matched to a gene; V was cut back by 5 bases and J by 0 bases. This CDR3 contains 15 residues. The CDR3 sequence is CASSPGLGGSYEQYF. In DNA, the CDR3 is TGTGCCAGCAGTCCGGGACTAGGGGGCTCCTACGAGCAGTACTTC.

This clonotype was counted a few times. A read error may explain this, as a much larger clone is one base away. This chain links TRBV12-3 or TRBV12-4 with TRBJ2-1; D is perhaps TRBD2 (5 bases). V dropped 8 bases and J dropped 6 bases, with 14 bases sitting between them. The CDR3 spans 13 residues. As DNA, the CDR3 is TGTGCCAGCGGGTTAAGCGGCGGCAATGAGCAGTTCTTC. It codes for CASGLSGGNEQFF.

The chain is built from TRBV29-1 and TRBJ2-7, with 8 bases lining up with TRBD1. The CDR3 length is 13 residues. CDR1 and CDR2 from the germline V gene are SQVTM and ANQGSEA. V shed 6 bases, J shed 6 bases, and the junction held 10 bases outside the gene matches. In nucleotides, the CDR3 is TGCAGCGTCGACCCGGGACAGGTCCTCGAGCAGTACTTC. Encoded protein: CSVDPGQVLEQYF.

This clonotype was counted a few times. The J gene is TRBJ2-7, the V gene TRBV2, with TRBD1 matching 7 bases. J was trimmed by 7 bases and V by 7 bases; bases with no gene match: 7. The CDR3 length is 12 residues. The germline CDR1 and CDR2 sequences are SNHLY and FYNNEI. The CDR3 protein is CASKQGKWEQYF. CDR3 bases: TGTGCCAGCAAACAGGGGAAATGGGAGCAGTACTTC.

CDR3 in amino acids: CASSQDRLAGIYYGYTF. As DNA, the CDR3 is TGTGCCAGCAGCCAAGATCGTTTGGCAGGGATATACTATGGCTACACCTTC. The chain couples TRBV4-2 to TRBJ1-2; possibly TRBD1 for D (5 bases). Germline-derived CDR1 and CDR2 are LGHNA and YNFKEQ. The CDR3 totals 17 residues. V shed 0 bases and J shed 3 bases, with 17 bases lying between them.

V and J are TRBV5-4 and TRBJ1-6, with TRBD1 matching 8 bases. Germline CDR1 reads SGHNT; CDR2 reads YYREEE (reference sequence). The V segment lost 6 bases and the J segment 10 bases; nucleotides outside the gene matches: 9. This CDR3 has 14 residues. CDR3 region: CASTMDREGSPLHF. CDR3 bases: TGTGCCAGCACCATGGACAGGGAAGGGTCACCCCTCCACTTT.

V and J are TRBV20-1 and TRBJ2-3, with TRBD2 identical over 10 bases. The CDR3 covers 14 residues. V shed 3 bases, J shed 8 bases, and the junction held 8 bases outside the gene matches. Germline lookup yields CDR1 DFQATT and CDR2 SNEGSKA (reference sequence). CDR3 sequence reads: CSARSSGGSATQYF. DNA of the CDR3: TGCAGTGCTAGGTCTAGCGGGGGAAGCGCTACGCAGTATTTT.

Notes on this clonotype: Since no conserved phenylalanine or tryptophan closes the CDR3, a read error is the likely cause. The chain employs TRBV28 and TRBJ1-5; D gene ambiguous. Trimming took 8 bases from V and 0 from J, leaving 5 bases between them. Germline V gene data show CDR1 as MDHEN and CDR2 as SYDVKM. CDR3 length equals 12 residues. CDR3 bases: TGTGCCAGCGGAGATAGCAATCAGCCCCAGCATCTT. Amino acid sequence: CASGDSNQPQHL.

In this sample, this clonotype turned up many times. An end of the junction does not agree with germline; a read error may underlie this. This chain joins TRBV12-3 or TRBV12-4 and TRBJ1-3; weak D call: TRBD1 (6 bases). CDR3 length equals 12 residues. The CDR3, as DNA: TGTGCCAGCAGTTTAGTTCCCGACAGGCCAGGATTT. Translation: CASSLVPDRPGF.

V is TRBV11-1 and J is TRBJ2-5; TRBD1 matches at 7 bases. Looked up from germline, CDR1 is SGHAT and CDR2 is FQDESV (reference sequence). This CDR3 comprises 17 residues. The junction had 12 bases not matched to a gene; V was cut back by 2 bases and J by 3 bases. The CDR3 sequence is CASSLLLGMGQKETQYF. In DNA, the CDR3 is TGTGCCAGCAGCTTACTTCTGGGCATGGGACAGAAAGAGACCCAGTACTTC.

This clonotype was counted many times. The chain employs TRBV6-1 and TRBJ1-1; D possibly corresponds to TRBD1 (6 bases). Germline CDR1 and CDR2: MNHNS and SASEGT. Trimming pared 5 bases from V and 4 bases from J, leaving 11 bases between. The CDR3 spans 13 residues. CDR3 region: CASSKQGSTEAFF. The CDR3 DNA sequence: TGTGCCAGCAGTAAGCAGGGGTCCACTGAAGCTTTCTTT.

The V gene is TRBV19, the J gene TRBJ1-1; possible D gene TRBD1, 6 bases. This CDR3 region has 14 residues. CDR1 is LNHDA and CDR2 is SQIVND in the germline V gene (reference sequence). Trimming took 8 bases from V and 4 from J, leaving 17 bases between them. The CDR3 DNA sequence: TGTGCCAGTCGAAAAACAGGGTACGGCACTGAAGCTTTCTTT. Translated: CASRKTGYGTEAFF. Full variable domain (outside the CDR3, taken from reference TRBV19 and TRBJ1-1): DGGITQSPKYLFRKEGQNVTLSCEQNLNHDAMYWYRQDPGQGLRLIYYSQIVNDFQKGDIAEGYSVSREKKESFPLTVTSAQKNPTAFYLCASRKTGYGTEAFFGQGTRLTVV.

V gene TRBV2 combines with J gene TRBJ2-7, with 11 bases identical to TRBD1. The CDR3 runs to 14 residues. The V gene's germline CDR1 is SNHLY and CDR2 FYNNEI. Germline trimming cut 8 bases from V and 3 bases from J; bases unmatched to any gene: 6. The CDR3 loop is CASSGQGGGYEQYF. The CDR3 DNA sequence: TGTGCCAGCTCGGGACAGGGGGGAGGCTACGAGCAGTACTTC.

This clonotype was recorded many times. The genes are TRBV4-2 and TRBJ1-2; tentatively, D is TRBD1 (5 bases). The CDR3 runs 14 residues. In germline, CDR1 is LGHNA, CDR2 YNFKEQ. The V end was cut by 4 bases, the J end by 0 bases, with 9 bases between. CDR3 region: CASSPGGSNYGYTF. As DNA, the CDR3 is TGTGCCAGCAGCCCGGGGGGATCTAACTATGGCTACACCTTC.

The count of this clonotype is one. The V and J genes are TRBV10-3 and TRBJ2-7, with TRBD1 matching 10 bases. This CDR3 region has 15 residues. CDR1 and CDR2 (germline): ENHRY, SYGVKD. Trimming took 6 bases from V and 3 from J; bases not matched to a gene: 8. CDR3 region: CAISPTGTGVYEQYV. CDR3 DNA sequence: TGTGCCATCAGCCCTACCGGGACAGGGGTCTACGAGCAGTACGTC.

This clonotype has ten or more counts. The gene calls are TRBV5-1 and TRBJ2-2, with D hard to call. Trimming pared 0 bases from V and 2 bases from J, leaving 8 bases between. Germline V gives CDR1 SGHRS, CDR2 YFSETQ. This CDR3 comprises 15 residues. Here the CDR3 reads CASSLGGTNTGELFF. In DNA, the CDR3 is TGCGCCAGCAGCTTGGGCGGTACTAACACCGGGGAGCTGTTTTTT.

The rearrangement joins TRBV5-1 to TRBJ2-7; TRBD2 matches at 10 bases. CDR3 size: 14 residues. Unmatched junction bases numbered 5, after V lost 1 base and J lost 7 bases. Germline CDR1 SGHRS, CDR2 YFSETQ. The CDR3 DNA follows: TGCGCCAGCAGCTTGACTAGCGGGGCTCCAGAGCAGTACTTC. It codes for CASSLTSGAPEQYF.